A selection of T cell receptor beta chains follows, all from one sample in a study of T cells in Graves' hyperthyroidism and ophthalmopathy. TCRdb fed the multiplex PCR reads into MiXCR, producing one record per CDR3 protein. The table lists more than 350,000 distinct CDR3 sequences, roughly 15% of them singletons, with roughly a fifth in the top ten. Sequencing was performed on blood. The receptor source for this set is a woman aged 55-70 years with Graves' ophthalmopathy. The CDR3 runs from the conserved cysteine through the conserved F or W.

TRBV18,CASSSGPTDTQYF
TRBV5-1,CASCPGTGGGETQYF
TRBV2,CASEGQGTSYEQYF
TRBV30,CASYTDTQYF
TRBV20-1,CSASGRALYEQYF
TRBV4-1,CASSQGRLRFPDGYTF
TRBV12-3/TRBV12-4,CASSWGQVELFF
TRBV28,CASREAGVRTSYEQYF
TRBV28,CASSPRIETQYF
TRBV28,CASSLGGLGGYTF
TRBV9,CASSVEERANEQFF
TRBV4-1,CASSQGTNRGGYGYTF
TRBV28,CASSSQGSGYTF
TRBV6-1,CASRGQPNQPQHF
TRBV7-9,CASSLTGRGDTQYF
TRBV4-1,CASSQVDLIQTNEQFF
TRBV28,CASRSGTGGFNEQFF
TRBV7-2,CASSLGGRWYEQYF
TRBV20-1,CSANLGSTDTQYF
TRBV19,CASSRTGDPTTNEKLFF
TRBV5-5,CASSGIPSTENYGYTF
TRBV5-8,CASTGGGLQETQYF
TRBV9,CASSVGAGPRENIQYF
TRBV24-1,CATSDTRTFGGLADFTGETQYF
TRBV29-1,CSVGRTSGADTQYF
TRBV12-3/TRBV12-4,CASSFYGRTNTGELFF
TRBV18,CASSLMDGMNTEAFF
TRBV9,CASSVQGDAYEQYF
TRBV12-3/TRBV12-4,CASSFKANYGYTF
TRBV28,CASSLGTVPLSAFF
TRBV24-1,CATSDLVETQYF
TRBV6-2/TRBV6-3,CICGQGGYEQYF
TRBV20-1,CSASWTGAHSNQPQHF
TRBV19,CASIRQSGQIYGYTF
TRBV4-1,CASSQVGTSYGYTF
TRBV20-1,CSARDHFRGFNQPQHF
TRBV24-1,CATSDPTGPGEQYF
TRBV28,CASSRGTSGRAESYEQYF